This T cell receptor (beta chain) stems from a study of cytomegalovirus exposure and HLA in healthy donors. Findings and caveats of the study: In a later analysis, HLA-associated beta chains showed higher expansion and lower generation probabilities than comparable chains.

Comments on this clone: Its antigen is undetermined.

The V and J ends lost 2 bases and 6 bases, in that order; junction bases with no gene match: 4. Germline V lookup: CDR1 MNHEY, CDR2 SVGAGI. This CDR3 is 15 amino acids long. The PCR had 60 Vbeta and 13 Jbeta primers. Only in-frame clones appear in the TCRdb table, and some are missing; sequencing was by immunoSEQ multiplex PCR. Its table records about 77,000 clones. The sequence was obtained from a man over 45 in good health and CMV-seropositive. The sample consisted of PBMCs. The V and J genes are TRBV6-5 and TRBJ1-6; TRBD1 aligns across 7 bases. In nucleotides, the CDR3 is TGTGCCAGCAGTTACAACCGGGACAGTAATTCACCCCTCCACTTT. It encodes CASSYNRDSNSPLHF.